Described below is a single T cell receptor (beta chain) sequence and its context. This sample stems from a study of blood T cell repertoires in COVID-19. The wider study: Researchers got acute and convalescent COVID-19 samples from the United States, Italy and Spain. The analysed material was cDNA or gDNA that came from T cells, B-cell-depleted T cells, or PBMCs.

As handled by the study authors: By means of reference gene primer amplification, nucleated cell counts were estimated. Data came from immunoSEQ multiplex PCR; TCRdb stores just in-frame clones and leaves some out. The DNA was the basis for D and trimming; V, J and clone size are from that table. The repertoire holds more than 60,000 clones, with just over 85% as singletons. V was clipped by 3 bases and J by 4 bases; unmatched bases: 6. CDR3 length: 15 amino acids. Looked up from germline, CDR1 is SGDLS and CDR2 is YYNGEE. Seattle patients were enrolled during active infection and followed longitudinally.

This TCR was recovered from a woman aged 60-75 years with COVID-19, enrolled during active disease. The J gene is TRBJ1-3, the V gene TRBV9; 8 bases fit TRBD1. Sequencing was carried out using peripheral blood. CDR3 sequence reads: CASSDQGARGNTIYF. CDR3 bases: TGTGCCAGCAGCGACCAGGGGGCGAGAGGAAACACCATATATTTT. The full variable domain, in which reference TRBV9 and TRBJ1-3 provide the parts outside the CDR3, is DSGVTQTPKHLITATGQRVTLRCSPRSGDLSVYWYQQSLDQGLQFLIQYYNGEERAKGNILERFSAQQFPDLHSELNLSSLELGDSALYFCASSDQGARGNTIYFGEGSWLTVV.